The following is a T cell receptor beta chain sequence with its context. The antigen remains unidentified. RNA in its total form was extracted from whole blood, and T cells were not sorted. The template switching step added UMIs that contained a 6-nucleotide sample barcode. From the 5' RACE reads, TCRdb lists one entry per CDR3 protein and no DNA. Recorded here are around 230,000 distinct CDR3 sequences; the top ten clones represent 1.5% to 2%. These data are taken from a study of monozygotic twins with inflammatory bowel disease. This CDR3 comprises 12 residues. Germline CDR1 is DFQATT and CDR2 is SNEGSKA (reference sequence). Study conclusions and caveats: On the inverse Simpson index, IBD patients scored lower for TCRbeta diversity than healthy co-twins. Resolution of different T cell subtypes was not achieved.

Sequencing was carried out using blood. The sequence derives from a human donor with ulcerative colitis or Crohn's disease, or a healthy co-twin of an affected twin (not recorded which). J is TRBJ1-2 and V is TRBV20-1. CDR3 loop: CSAYLQDYGYTF.